The 21 T cell receptor beta chains presented below share a single source sample, sequenced in a study of cytomegalovirus exposure and HLA in healthy donors. The primer mix had 60 Vbeta and 13 Jbeta primers. TCRdb's table, derived via immunoSEQ multiplex PCR, lists solely in-frame clones and lacks some. The sample holds 150,000 or so clones, approximately 82% seen once. Source material: PBMCs. Receptors originate from a man aged 50-60 years in good health and CMV-seropositive.

This chain connects TRBV9 to TRBJ1-2; 8 bases agree with TRBD1. Unmatched junction bases numbered 9, after V lost 4 bases and J lost 4 bases. This CDR3 is 15 amino acids long. CDR1 is SGDLS, CDR2 YYNGEE, per germline. The DNA of the CDR3 is TGTGCCAGCAGCACCTTAGGACAGGGAGGCTATGGCTACACCTTC. It specifies CASSTLGQGGYGYTF. Supplemented by reference TRBV9 and TRBJ1-2, the full variable domain reads DSGVTQTPKHLITATGQRVTLRCSPRSGDLSVYWYQQSLDQGLQFLIQYYNGEERAKGNILERFSAQQFPDLHSELNLSSLELGDSALYFCASSTLGQGGYGYTFGSGTRLTVV.

CDR3 loop: CARMIQGLNTEAFF. The CDR3 region has the DNA TGTGCCAGGATGATACAGGGTTTGAACACTGAAGCTTTCTTT. The chain carries TRBV2 and TRBJ1-1, with TRBD1 as a possible D gene (6 bases). V was trimmed by 9 bases and J by 0 bases, leaving 14 bases between them. The germline gives CDR1 SNHLY, CDR2 FYNNEI. The CDR3 length is 14 residues.

This chain uses TRBV9 with TRBJ1-1; D is ambiguous. Trimming removed 0 bases at V and 3 bases at J, with 12 bases between. CDR1 SGDLS and CDR2 YYNGEE come from the germline V gene. The CDR3 totals 15 residues. Here the CDR3 reads CASSVGSNWDTEAFF. The CDR3 region has the DNA TGTGCCAGCAGCGTAGGGAGCAATTGGGACACTGAAGCTTTCTTT.

This clone was counted only a few times. The V and J genes are TRBV7-9 and TRBJ2-3; 9 nucleotides align to TRBD1. The V gene's germline CDR1 is SEHNR and CDR2 FQNEAQ (reference sequence). CDR3 length equals 16 residues. After removal of 1 base from V and 3 bases from J, the junction contained 5 bases not matched to a gene. CDR3 protein: CASSLGRTGVTDTQYF. As DNA, the CDR3 is TGTGCCAGCAGCTTAGGGAGGACAGGGGTGACAGATACGCAGTATTTT. The full variable domain, in which reference TRBV7-9 and TRBJ2-3 provide the parts outside the CDR3, is DTGVSQNPRHKITKRGQNVTFRCDPISEHNRLYWYRQTLGQGPEFLTYFQNEAQLEKSRLLSDRFSAERPKGSFSTLEIQRTEQGDSAMYLCASSLGRTGVTDTQYFGPGTRLTVL.

This chain connects TRBV19 to TRBJ2-4, with D possibly being TRBD1 (5 bases). There are 16 residues in the CDR3. CDR1 and CDR2 (germline): LNHDA, SQIVND (reference sequence). V was shortened by 5 bases and J by 1 base, with 15 bases between the two germline ends. This chain's CDR3 is CASSLRQTQAKNIQYF. The CDR3 DNA is TGTGCCAGTAGTTTGAGACAGACCCAGGCCAAAAACATTCAGTACTTC. Combining the CDR3 with reference TRBV19 and TRBJ2-4 gives the whole variable domain DGGITQSPKYLFRKEGQNVTLSCEQNLNHDAMYWYRQDPGQGLRLIYYSQIVNDFQKGDIAEGYSVSREKKESFPLTVTSAQKNPTAFYLCASSLRQTQAKNIQYFGAGTRLSVL.

In DNA, the CDR3 is TGTGCCAGCAGTCCCCGCGTCCCTAGGGGACAAGAGACCCAGTACTTC. Residues: CASSPRVPRGQETQYF. This chain connects TRBV11-2 to TRBJ2-5; the D gene is possibly TRBD1 (5 bases). V was cut by 6 bases and J by 2 bases, with 19 bases left in between. Germline lookup yields CDR1 SGHAT and CDR2 FQNNGV. The CDR3 runs to 16 residues. Together with reference TRBV11-2 and TRBJ2-5, the CDR3 gives the full variable domain: EAGVAQSPRYKIIEKRQSVAFWCNPISGHATLYWYQQILGQGPKLLIQFQNNGVVDDSQLPKDRFSAERLKGVDSTLKIQPAKLEDSAVYLCASSPRVPRGQETQYFGPGTRLLVL.

The CDR3 reads CASSIATSGSYTNEQFF. The CDR3 region has the DNA TGTGCCAGTAGTATAGCGACTAGCGGAAGTTATACGAATGAGCAGTTCTTC. The V gene is TRBV19, the J gene TRBJ2-1; 9 bases agree with TRBD2. Per germline, CDR1 LNHDA and CDR2 SQIVND (reference sequence). Unmatched junction bases numbered 11, after V lost 1 base and J lost 7 bases. The CDR3 spans 17 residues.

CDR3 DNA sequence: TGCAGCGTTGGGGGAGGGGTCCAAGAGACCCAGTACTTC. Amino acid sequence: CSVGGGVQETQYF. This chain connects TRBV29-1 to TRBJ2-5, with 7 bases lining up with TRBD2. This CDR3 is built from 13 residues. J lost 1 base, V lost 4 bases, and 3 bases had no gene match. The germline V gene has CDR1 SQVTM and CDR2 ANQGSEA.

Turning to this clone: One junction end disagrees with the germline gene, perhaps due to a read error. The rearrangement uses TRBV28 and TRBJ2-3, with TRBD2 identical over 9 bases. CDR1 is MDHEN and CDR2 is SYDVKM in the germline V gene. This CDR3 region has 14 residues. The CDR3 sequence: CASSPPMSGGSLNF. CDR3 sequence (DNA): TGTGCCAGCAGTCCTCCGATGAGCGGGGGGTCGCTGAATTTT.

The rearrangement joins TRBV11-1 to TRBJ2-7; D is uncertain. The CDR3 contains 14 residues. The ends were cut back, 3 bases at V and 0 bases at J, with 9 bases in the middle. Germline-derived CDR1 and CDR2 are SGHAT and FQDESV (reference sequence). The CDR3 DNA sequence: TGTGCCAGCAGCTTTCGGGTGGGCTCCTACGAGCAGTACTTC. It encodes CASSFRVGSYEQYF.

The chain carries TRBV7-8 and TRBJ1-1; 9 nucleotides align to TRBD1. After removal of 5 bases from V and 0 bases from J, the junction contained 7 bases not matched to a gene. The CDR3 sequence is 16 residues long. CDR1 and CDR2 (germline): SGHVS, FQNEAQ. DNA of the CDR3: TGTGCCAGCAGCAAAGTGGGACAGGGAATGAACACTGAAGCTTTCTTT. Its protein is CASSKVGQGMNTEAFF.

In its sample, this clone was seen once. The chain employs TRBV6-6 and TRBJ1-1; tentative D call: TRBD1 (6 bases). Germline values: CDR1 MNHNY, CDR2 SVGAGI (reference sequence). The V end lost 6 bases, the J end lost 3 bases, and 11 bases lay between the germline ends. The length of the CDR3 is 13 residues. Written as DNA, the CDR3 is TGTGCCAGCAGATTTAACAGGGACACTGAAGCTTTCTTT. This translates into CASRFNRDTEAFF.

The rearrangement uses TRBV5-1 and TRBJ2-5; TRBD2 is a possible D gene (7 bases). The CDR3 extends over 12 amino acids. Germline CDR1 is SGHRS and CDR2 is YFSETQ. The V end lost 5 bases, the J end lost 5 bases, and 10 bases lay between the germline ends. CDR3 DNA: TGCGCCAGCAGTGGGGGGGCGGAGACCCAGTACTTC. This encodes CASSGGAETQYF.

V usage is TRBV9 and J usage is TRBJ1-1, with 8 bases identical to TRBD1. The germline CDR1 and CDR2 sequences are SGDLS and YYNGEE. With 4 bases clipped from V and 5 bases from J, the junction kept 10 bases outside the gene matches. The CDR3 consists of 15 residues. CDR3 sequence: CASSPWTGPETEAFF. The DNA for the CDR3 is TGTGCCAGCAGCCCTTGGACAGGGCCGGAGACTGAAGCTTTCTTT. The variable domain in full, with the rest retrieved from reference TRBV9 and TRBJ1-1, is DSGVTQTPKHLITATGQRVTLRCSPRSGDLSVYWYQQSLDQGLQFLIQYYNGEERAKGNILERFSAQQFPDLHSELNLSSLELGDSALYFCASSPWTGPETEAFFGQGTRLTVV.

This CDR3 is CASRVSGSPSDTQYF. CDR3 bases: TGCGCCAGCAGGGTTAGCGGGAGTCCTTCAGATACGCAGTATTTT. The V and J genes are TRBV5-1 and TRBJ2-3; TRBD2 agrees at 9 bases. CDR1 SGHRS and CDR2 YFSETQ come from the germline V gene. The CDR3 contains 15 residues. V shed 5 bases and J 4 bases; nucleotides not matched to a gene: 8.

This sequence joins TRBV5-1 and TRBJ1-1, with D maybe TRBD1 (5 bases). The length of the CDR3 is 16 residues. Germline V gene data show CDR1 as SGHRS and CDR2 as YFSETQ. V was clipped by 0 bases and J by 5 bases, with 17 bases between them. Here the CDR3 DNA reads TGCGCCAGCAGCTTGGATTCCCGTACGGGGGTTACTGAAGCTTTCTTT. It encodes CASSLDSRTGVTEAFF.

The table lists this clone with a few counts. The V gene is TRBV5-1, the J gene TRBJ2-5; D not certain. The CDR3 loop spans 16 amino acids. V lost 2 bases, J lost 0 bases, and 14 bases lay in between. CDR1 SGHRS and CDR2 YFSETQ come from the germline V gene. The CDR3: CASSLSGAGYQETQYF. The CDR3 DNA reads as TGCGCCAGCAGCTTATCGGGTGCTGGCTACCAAGAGACCCAGTACTTC. The variable domain in full, with the rest retrieved from reference TRBV5-1 and TRBJ2-5, is KAGVTQTPRYLIKTRGQQVTLSCSPISGHRSVSWYQQTPGQGLQFLFEYFSETQRNKGNFPGRFSGRQFSNSRSEMNVSTLELGDSALYLCASSLSGAGYQETQYFGPGTRLLVL.

CDR3 sequence reads: CASSLSQETQYF. CDR3 in DNA: TGTGCCAGCAGCTTATCCCAAGAGACCCAGTACTTC. This chain links TRBV6-6 with TRBJ2-5; D is ambiguous. Between the trimmed V and J ends, which lost 6 bases and 1 base, there was a span of 6 bases. There are 12 residues in the CDR3. CDR1 is MNHNY and CDR2 is SVGAGI in the germline V gene (reference sequence).

On this clone itself: The junction does not match germline at one end; this may be a read error. This chain joins TRBV10-2 and TRBJ2-7, with TRBD1 matching over 8 bases. The CDR3 contains 15 residues. Germline lookup yields CDR1 WSHSY and CDR2 SAAADI. The CDR3 loop reads CASGEGGQVTYEQYF. The CDR3 DNA is TGCGCCAGCGGTGAAGGGGGACAGGTCACCTACGAGCAGTACTTC.

The chain combines TRBV5-1 with TRBJ1-3; TRBD1 agrees at 7 bases. Germline V gene sequence: CDR1 SGHRS, CDR2 YFSETQ. This CDR3 comprises 14 residues. V lost 6 bases and J lost 7; bases outside the gene matches: 10. CDR3 in DNA: TGCGCCAGCAACGTTGACAGGGTGACCAACACCATATATTTT. Translation gives CASNVDRVTNTIYF.

This clone has only a few counts. The chain is built from TRBV19 and TRBJ1-1; possible D gene TRBD1, 6 bases. This CDR3 comprises 12 residues. The germline gives CDR1 LNHDA, CDR2 SQIVND (reference sequence). The V end lost 6 bases, the J end lost 4 bases, and 9 bases lay between the germline ends. The CDR3 coding sequence is TGTGCCAGTAGGGACAGCACCACTGAAGCTTTCTTT. Its translation: CASRDSTTEAFF.